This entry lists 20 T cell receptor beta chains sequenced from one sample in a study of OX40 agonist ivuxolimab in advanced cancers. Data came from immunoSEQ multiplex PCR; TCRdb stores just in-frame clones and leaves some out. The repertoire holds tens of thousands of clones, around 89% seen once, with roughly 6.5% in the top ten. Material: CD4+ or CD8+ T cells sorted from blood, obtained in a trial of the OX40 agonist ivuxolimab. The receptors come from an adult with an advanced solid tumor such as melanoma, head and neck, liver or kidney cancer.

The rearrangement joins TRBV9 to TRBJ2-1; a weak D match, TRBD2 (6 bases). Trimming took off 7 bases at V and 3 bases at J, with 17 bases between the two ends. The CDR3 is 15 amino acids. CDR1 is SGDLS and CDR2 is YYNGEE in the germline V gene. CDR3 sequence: CASGGQAGNYNEQFF. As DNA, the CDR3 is TGTGCCAGCGGGGGTCAGGCGGGAAACTACAATGAGCAGTTCTTC.

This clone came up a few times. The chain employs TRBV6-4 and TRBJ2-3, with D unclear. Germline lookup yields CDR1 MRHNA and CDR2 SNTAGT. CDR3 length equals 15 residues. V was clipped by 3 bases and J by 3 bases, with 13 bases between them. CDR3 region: CASSDGLTGTDTQYF. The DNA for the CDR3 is TGTGCCAGCAGTGATGGTTTGACTGGAACAGATACGCAGTATTTT.

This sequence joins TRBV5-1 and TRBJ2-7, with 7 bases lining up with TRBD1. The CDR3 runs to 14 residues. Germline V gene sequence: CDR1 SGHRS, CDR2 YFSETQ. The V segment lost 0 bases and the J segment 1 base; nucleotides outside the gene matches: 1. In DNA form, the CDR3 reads TGCGCCAGCAGCTTGGACAGGGGATCCTACGAGCAGTACTTC. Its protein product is CASSLDRGSYEQYF.

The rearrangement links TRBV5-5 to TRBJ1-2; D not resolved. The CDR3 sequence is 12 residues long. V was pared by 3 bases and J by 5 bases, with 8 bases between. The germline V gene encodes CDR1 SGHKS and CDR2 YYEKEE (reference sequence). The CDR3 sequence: CASSSLGYGYTF. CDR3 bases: TGTGCCAGCAGCTCCCTGGGGTATGGCTACACCTTC.

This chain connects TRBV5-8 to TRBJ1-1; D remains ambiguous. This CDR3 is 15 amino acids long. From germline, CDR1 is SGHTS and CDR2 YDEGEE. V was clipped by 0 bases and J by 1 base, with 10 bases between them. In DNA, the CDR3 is TGTGCCAGCAGCTTGGCGGTCAGGCCGAACACTGAAGCTTTCTTT. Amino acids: CASSLAVRPNTEAFF.

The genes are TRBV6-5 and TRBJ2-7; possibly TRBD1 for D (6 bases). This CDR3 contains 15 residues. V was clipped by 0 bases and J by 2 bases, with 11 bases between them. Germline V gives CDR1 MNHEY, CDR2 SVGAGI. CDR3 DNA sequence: TGTGCCAGCAGTTACTCGGCAGGGGCCCCCTACGAGCAGTACTTC. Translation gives CASSYSAGAPYEQYF.

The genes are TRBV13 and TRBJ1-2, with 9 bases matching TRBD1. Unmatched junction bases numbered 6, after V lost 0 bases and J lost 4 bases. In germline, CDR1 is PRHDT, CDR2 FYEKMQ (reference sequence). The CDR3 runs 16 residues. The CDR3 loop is CASSLGRGTGSYGYTF. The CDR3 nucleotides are TGTGCCAGCAGCTTAGGCAGAGGGACAGGGAGCTATGGCTACACCTTC.

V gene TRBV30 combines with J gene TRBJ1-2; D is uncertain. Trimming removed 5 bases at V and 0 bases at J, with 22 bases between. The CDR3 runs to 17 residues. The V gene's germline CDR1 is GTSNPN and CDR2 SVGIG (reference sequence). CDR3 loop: CAWAVPREGIANYGYTF. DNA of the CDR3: TGTGCCTGGGCCGTACCCCGAGAGGGAATAGCTAACTATGGCTACACCTTC.

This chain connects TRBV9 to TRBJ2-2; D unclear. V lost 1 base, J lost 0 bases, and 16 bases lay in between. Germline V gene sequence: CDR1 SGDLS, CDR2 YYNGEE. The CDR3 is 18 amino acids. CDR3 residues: CASSVSTIRNSNTGELFF. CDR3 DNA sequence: TGTGCCAGCAGCGTAAGCACCATTAGGAACTCGAACACCGGGGAGCTGTTTTTT.

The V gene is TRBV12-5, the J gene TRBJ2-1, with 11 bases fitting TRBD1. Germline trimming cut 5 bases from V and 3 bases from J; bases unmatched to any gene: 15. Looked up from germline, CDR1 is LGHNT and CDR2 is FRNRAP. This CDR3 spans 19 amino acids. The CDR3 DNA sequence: TGTGCTAGTGGTCGCCTAACGGTATCGGACAGGGGGCTCTACAATGAGCAGTTCTTC. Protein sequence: CASGRLTVSDRGLYNEQFF.

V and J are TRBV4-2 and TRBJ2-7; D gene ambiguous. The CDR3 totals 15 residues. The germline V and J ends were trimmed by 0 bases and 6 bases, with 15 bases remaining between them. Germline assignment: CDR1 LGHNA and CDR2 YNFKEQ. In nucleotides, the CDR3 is TGTGCCAGCAGCCAAGAACGGTTCACTCTCCTCGAGCAGTACTTC. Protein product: CASSQERFTLLEQYF.

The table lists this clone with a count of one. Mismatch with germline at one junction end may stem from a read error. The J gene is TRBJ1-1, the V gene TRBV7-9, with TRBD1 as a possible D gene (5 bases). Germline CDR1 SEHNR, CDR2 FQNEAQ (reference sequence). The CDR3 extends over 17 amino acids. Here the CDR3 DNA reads TGTGCCAGCAGTTTAGGAGGGGTCGGTTCTTGGAACACTGAAGCTTTCTTT. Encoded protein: CASSLGGVGSWNTEAFF.

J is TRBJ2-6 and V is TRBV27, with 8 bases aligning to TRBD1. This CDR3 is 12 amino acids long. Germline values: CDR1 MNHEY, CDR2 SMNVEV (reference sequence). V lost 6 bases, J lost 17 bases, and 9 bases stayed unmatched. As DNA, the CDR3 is TGTGCCAGCAGGGGACAGGACGGTTCCGTGACTTTC. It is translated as CASRGQDGSVTF.

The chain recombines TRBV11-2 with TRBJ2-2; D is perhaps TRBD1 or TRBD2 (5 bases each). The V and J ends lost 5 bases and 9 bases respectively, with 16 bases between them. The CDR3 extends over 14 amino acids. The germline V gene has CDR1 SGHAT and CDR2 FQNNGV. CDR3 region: CASSHGGWLRELFF. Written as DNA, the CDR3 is TGTGCCAGCAGCCATGGGGGTTGGCTGAGGGAGCTGTTTTTT.

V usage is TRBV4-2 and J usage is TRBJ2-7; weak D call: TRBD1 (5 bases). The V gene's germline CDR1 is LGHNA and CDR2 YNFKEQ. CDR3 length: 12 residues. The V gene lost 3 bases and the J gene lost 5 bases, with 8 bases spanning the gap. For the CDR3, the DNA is TGTGCCAGCAGCCAGGGGCCGGACGAGCAGTACTTC. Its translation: CASSQGPDEQYF.

CDR3: CASSQGLAGNYGYTF. The CDR3 DNA sequence: TGCGCCAGCAGCCAAGGTCTAGCAGGGAACTATGGCTACACCTTC. The V gene is TRBV4-1, the J gene TRBJ1-2; a possible D gene is TRBD1 (5 bases). From germline, CDR1 is MGHRA and CDR2 YSYEKL. V lost 1 base and J 2 bases, leaving 11 bases between the germline ends. The CDR3 has 15 amino acids.

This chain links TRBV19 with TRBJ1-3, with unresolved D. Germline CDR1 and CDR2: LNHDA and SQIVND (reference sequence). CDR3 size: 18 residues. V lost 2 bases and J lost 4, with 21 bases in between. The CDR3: CASSISADGPLSGNTIYF. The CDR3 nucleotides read TGTGCCAGTAGTATATCCGCGGACGGACCTCTCTCCGGAAACACCATATATTTT.

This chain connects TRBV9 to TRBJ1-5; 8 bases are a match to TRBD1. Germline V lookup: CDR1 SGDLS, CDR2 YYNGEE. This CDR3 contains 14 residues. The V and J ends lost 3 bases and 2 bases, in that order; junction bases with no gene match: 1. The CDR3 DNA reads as TGTGCCAGCAGCGAGGACAGGGGCAATCAGCCCCAGCATTTT. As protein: CASSEDRGNQPQHF. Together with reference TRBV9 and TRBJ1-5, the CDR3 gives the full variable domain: DSGVTQTPKHLITATGQRVTLRCSPRSGDLSVYWYQQSLDQGLQFLIQYYNGEERAKGNILERFSAQQFPDLHSELNLSSLELGDSALYFCASSEDRGNQPQHFGDGTRLSIL.

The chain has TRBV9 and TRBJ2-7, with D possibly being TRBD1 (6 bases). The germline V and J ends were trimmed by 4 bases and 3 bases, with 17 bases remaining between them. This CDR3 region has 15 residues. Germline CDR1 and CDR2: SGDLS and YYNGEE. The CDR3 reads CASSPQGTASYEQYF. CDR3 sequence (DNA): TGTGCCAGCAGCCCCCAGGGGACGGCTAGCTACGAGCAGTACTTC. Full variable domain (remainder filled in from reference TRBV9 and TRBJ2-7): DSGVTQTPKHLITATGQRVTLRCSPRSGDLSVYWYQQSLDQGLQFLIQYYNGEERAKGNILERFSAQQFPDLHSELNLSSLELGDSALYFCASSPQGTASYEQYFGPGTRLTVT.

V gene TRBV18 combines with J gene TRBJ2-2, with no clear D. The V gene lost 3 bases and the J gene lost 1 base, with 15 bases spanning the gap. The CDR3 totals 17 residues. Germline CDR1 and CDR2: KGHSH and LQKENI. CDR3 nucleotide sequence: TGTGCCAGCTCACCTATGGCAAATGTTGGGAACACCGGGGAGCTGTTTTTT. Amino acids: CASSPMANVGNTGELFF.